This T cell receptor (beta chain) comes out of a study of T-cell memory formation after mild COVID-19. The CDR3 has 17 residues. CDR1 MNHEY and CDR2 SVGEGT come from the germline V gene. Deletions cut 0 bases from V and 7 bases from J, with 19 bases between. General study points: Cross-reactive memory apparently joined, as some responding clones appeared in pre-infection memory. Clones that got smaller from day 15 to 85 had even CD4/CD8, while clones growing later tipped toward CD4+. There was no confirmation that second-wave clones peaking on day 37 were SARS-CoV-2 specific.

This clonotype was seen a few times. Its antigen is as yet unknown. Via MiXCR, TCRdb re-called the 5' RACE reads, giving one row per CDR3 protein. In the table there are a few hundred thousand distinct CDR3 sequences, around an eighth of which are singletons. The clonotype was recovered from a man aged 18 to 29 who had mild COVID-19 (a few samples of this study predate the infection). Cell type and time point are not known. Sequenced input: PBMCs or a T cell subset sorted from them (not recorded which). V is TRBV6-2 or TRBV6-3 and J is TRBJ2-1, with D possibly TRBD1 on 6 matching bases. The CDR3 reads CASSYSGQSLKGNEQFF. The CDR3 DNA reads TGTGCCAGCAGTTACTCCGGACAGTCCCTAAAGGGGAATGAGCAGTTCTTC.